One sample yielded the 18 T cell receptor beta chains listed below, sequenced in a study of cytomegalovirus exposure and HLA in healthy donors. Vbeta (60) and Jbeta (13) primers were used in the PCR. Measured with immunoSEQ multiplex PCR; TCRdb has only the in-frame clones, and not every one. The data show about 94,000 clones, more than 75% seen once. Material: PBMCs. These receptors originate from a human donor in good health.

The rearrangement links TRBV7-8 to TRBJ2-2; 9 bases line up with TRBD2. V was pared by 4 bases and J by 0 bases, with 12 bases of the junction left unmatched. This CDR3 has 19 amino acids. The V gene's germline CDR1 is SGHVS and CDR2 FQNEAQ. CDR3 residues: CASSSRWGGGAANTGELFF. Written as DNA, the CDR3 is TGTGCCAGCAGCTCACGCTGGGGCGGGGGGGCCGCGAACACCGGGGAGCTGTTTTTT.

The V and J genes are TRBV30 and TRBJ1-1; tentatively, D is TRBD1 (5 bases). The CDR3 consists of 15 residues. Trimming removed 0 bases from V and 1 base from J, with 12 bases in between. Germline CDR1 reads GTSNPN; CDR2 reads SVGIG (reference sequence). The CDR3 coding sequence is TGTGCCTGGAGTGTGGAAATGGGGCAGAACACTGAAGCTTTCTTT. Translated: CAWSVEMGQNTEAFF.

This clone appeared a single time. The rearrangement links TRBV11-2 to TRBJ2-7, with 9 nucleotides matching TRBD2. J lost 6 bases, V lost 8 bases, and 11 bases had no gene match. Germline CDR1 reads SGHAT; CDR2 reads FQNNGV. The CDR3 is 14 residues long. CDR3 sequence reads: CASGGRGGFFEQYF. The CDR3 nucleotides read TGTGCCAGCGGGGGGCGGGGGGGCTTCTTCGAGCAGTACTTC.

This chain uses TRBV6-1 with TRBJ2-3, with a tentative D call TRBD2 (5 bases). V shed 4 bases and J shed 5 bases, with 10 bases lying between them. Germline CDR1 and CDR2: MNHNS and SASEGT. This CDR3 is built from 13 residues. The CDR3 DNA is TGTGCCAGCAGTGGAGCGGCGGAAGATACGCAGTATTTT. Translated, it gives CASSGAAEDTQYF.

The chain uses TRBV11-2 and TRBJ1-3; 8 nucleotides align to TRBD1. CDR1 and CDR2 (germline): SGHAT, FQNNGV. The CDR3 is 16 residues long. J lost 4 bases, V lost 4 bases, and 9 bases had no gene match. CDR3 nucleotides: TGTGCCAGCAGCTGGACAGGGAAAGTGAAGGGAAACACCATATATTTT. Encoded protein: CASSWTGKVKGNTIYF.

This clone was counted a few times. This chain links TRBV5-4 with TRBJ2-3, with 12 nucleotides matching TRBD1. The trim removed 4 bases at V and 2 bases at J, leaving 2 bases unmatched. From germline, CDR1 is SGHNT and CDR2 YYREEE (reference sequence). The CDR3 totals 15 residues. DNA of the CDR3: TGTGCCAGCAGCCGGGGACAGGGGGCCACAGATACGCAGTATTTT. This sequence encodes CASSRGQGATDTQYF.

This rearrangement joins TRBV7-9 to TRBJ2-3, with D maybe TRBD2 (5 bases). Trimming took 5 bases from V and 14 from J, leaving 17 bases between them. The CDR3 runs to 12 residues. Germline V gene sequence: CDR1 SEHNR, CDR2 FQNEAQ (reference sequence). The CDR3 bases are TGTGCCAGCAGCCCTGGACTCCTGAATTGGTATTTT. Residues: CASSPGLLNWYF.

This clone is medium-sized within its sample. V and J are TRBV6-1 and TRBJ1-1, with 8 nucleotides matching TRBD1. The CDR3 runs 13 residues. The germline CDR1 and CDR2 sequences are MNHNS and SASEGT. V trimming: 1 base; J trimming: 8 bases; junction bases outside the gene matches: 3. In nucleotides, the CDR3 is TGTGCCAGCAGTGAAGGCGACAGGGGAGAAGCTTTCTTT. Residues: CASSEGDRGEAFF.

The V call is TRBV27, the J call TRBJ1-2; a possible D gene is TRBD1 (6 bases). Germline lookup yields CDR1 MNHEY and CDR2 SMNVEV (reference sequence). Trimming cost V 6 bases and J 2 bases, with 16 bases left between them. The CDR3 totals 15 residues. CDR3 bases: TGTGCCAGCAGGGACAGCACCGAGCTAAACTATGGCTACACCTTC. Translation: CASRDSTELNYGYTF.

The chain combines TRBV25-1 with TRBJ2-5; D call uncertain. Germline-derived CDR1 and CDR2 are MGHDK and SYGVNS. Trimming took 9 bases from V and 1 from J, leaving 12 bases between them. There are 13 residues in the CDR3. The CDR3 sequence is CASRSGSQETQYF. The DNA of the CDR3 is TGTGCCAGTCGATCCGGGTCCCAAGAGACCCAGTACTTC.

The J gene is TRBJ1-1, the V gene TRBV21-1; the table's D call, TRBD1, was not checked against the DNA. TRBV21-1 is noted as a pseudogene. The CDR3 totals 16 residues. CDR3 DNA: TGTGCCAGCGATTCGACAGGGGCGCCGGGTACGGCTGAAGCTTTCTTT. Translating it yields CASDSTGAPGTAEAFF.

V and J are TRBV6-1 and TRBJ2-2, with D tentatively TRBD1 (5 bases). The CDR3 covers 13 residues. V lost 0 bases, J lost 6 bases, and 5 bases lay in between. Germline V gene lookup returns CDR1 MNHNS and CDR2 SASEGT. In DNA form, the CDR3 reads TGTGCCAGCAGTGAAGCAGGGGCCGGGGAGCTGTTTTTT. Translated: CASSEAGAGELFF.

CDR3 sequence (DNA): TGCGCCAGCGGCCCGGATGGGGACAGGGATCAGCCCCAGCATTTT. Encoded protein: CASGPDGDRDQPQHF. The chain combines TRBV5-1 with TRBJ1-5; 9 positions match TRBD1. This CDR3 region has 15 residues. Germline lookup yields CDR1 SGHRS and CDR2 YFSETQ. V trimming: 7 bases; J trimming: 5 bases; junction bases outside the gene matches: 10.

This chain joins TRBV9 and TRBJ2-2; possible D gene TRBD2, 5 bases. Germline assignment: CDR1 SGDLS and CDR2 YYNGEE. V was shortened by 0 bases and J by 3 bases, with 6 bases between the two germline ends. CDR3 size: 14 residues. CDR3: CASSVVGDTGELFF. CDR3 sequence (DNA): TGTGCCAGCAGCGTAGTGGGAGACACCGGGGAGCTGTTTTTT.

This clone was counted once. An end of the junction differs from the germline gene, which may be a read error. The chain is built from TRBV7-6 and TRBJ1-5, with 7 bases fitting TRBD1. The CDR3 sequence is 16 residues long. In germline, CDR1 is SGHVS, CDR2 FNYEAQ. The CDR3 DNA is TGTGTCAGCAGCTTATACGAGGGGGCAATCAATCAGCCCCAGCATTTT. Translation gives CVSSLYEGAINQPQHF.

Only a few counts were recorded for this clone. The chain links TRBV5-1 to TRBJ1-4; D gene unclear. Germline CDR1 SGHRS, CDR2 YFSETQ. Trimming took 5 bases from V and 6 from J, leaving 17 bases between them. The CDR3 extends over 15 amino acids. CDR3 sequence (DNA): TGCGCCAGCAGTATTGTATCAAACCGGGATGAAAAACTGTTTTTT. Amino acid sequence: CASSIVSNRDEKLFF.

The chain carries TRBV5-1 and TRBJ2-1; 7 bases line up with TRBD2. CDR3 length equals 13 residues. Germline CDR1 SGHRS, CDR2 YFSETQ. J gave up 7 bases and V 0 bases, and 1 base lay outside the gene matches. CDR3 sequence (DNA): TGCGCCAGCAGCTTGGGGACTAGTAATGAGCAGTTCTTC. This gives the protein CASSLGTSNEQFF.

The J gene is TRBJ2-7, the V gene TRBV6-1; D remains ambiguous. V gave up 7 bases and J gave up 4 bases, with 5 bases separating them. CDR3 size: 10 residues. Germline values: CDR1 MNHNS, CDR2 SASEGT. The CDR3 is CASIGYEQYF. Here the CDR3 DNA reads TGTGCCAGCATCGGGTACGAGCAGTACTTC.